A single sample is the source of the 19 T cell receptor beta chains below, sequenced in a study of post-analysis software for immune sequencing data. Notes on the study in general: In patients, TRBV5-6, TRBV5-1 and TRBV20-1 belonged to five TRBV segments found more frequently than in controls.

Antigen specificity for these receptors is unknown. Prepared TCR beta cDNA libraries contained unique molecular identifiers. TCRdb re-analysed the PCR reads in MiXCR, keeping a single row per CDR3 protein. The table includes hundreds of thousands of distinct CDR3 sequences, roughly three fifths detected once. The specimen was blood. Receptors were obtained from a girl aged 2 to 9 with multiple sclerosis.

The chain combines TRBV20-1 with TRBJ2-7; TRBD2 matches 7 bases. The ends lost 3 bases at V and 3 bases at J; junction bases unmatched: 5. CDR1 and CDR2 (germline): DFQATT, SNEGSKA (reference sequence). The CDR3 loop spans 13 amino acids. In DNA, the CDR3 is TGCAGTGCTAGCAGTCTAGCGGACTACGAGCAGTACTTC. Translated, it gives CSASSLADYEQYF.

The gene calls are TRBV10-1 and TRBJ2-1, with 11 bases lining up with TRBD2. The CDR3 loop spans 18 amino acids. Trimming removed 2 bases from V and 1 base from J; junction bases left unmatched: 7. Germline V lookup: CDR1 WNHNN, CDR2 SYGVQD (reference sequence). CDR3 DNA sequence: TGCGCCAGCAGTGAGGGGACTAGCGGCGGGAGATCCTACAATGAGCAGTTCTTC. This gives the protein CASSEGTSGGRSYNEQFF.

This clonotype has only a few counts. The chain carries TRBV20-1 and TRBJ1-2, with 7 bases aligning to TRBD1. With V trimmed by 5 bases and J by 2 bases, 5 bases remained unmatched. The V gene's germline CDR1 is DFQATT and CDR2 SNEGSKA (reference sequence). The CDR3 length is 13 residues. The CDR3 is CSAGGQRNYGYTF. CDR3 DNA: TGCAGTGCTGGGGGACAGCGGAACTATGGCTACACCTTC.

This clonotype came up once. V and J are TRBV20-1 and TRBJ2-7; no firm D call. V shed 3 bases and J shed 8 bases, with 11 bases lying between them. The germline V gene encodes CDR1 DFQATT and CDR2 SNEGSKA (reference sequence). The CDR3 covers 11 residues. CDR3 nucleotide sequence: TGCAGTGCTAGCAGCGATTTCCAGCAGTACTTC. Residues: CSASSDFQQYF.

The genes are TRBV4-3 and TRBJ1-3; D remains ambiguous. V dropped 1 base and J dropped 6 bases, with 10 bases sitting between them. The CDR3 is made up of 14 amino acids. Germline CDR1 LGHNA, CDR2 YSLEER. CDR3 in DNA: TGCGCCAGCAGCCAAGGACGGTTGGAAAACACCATATATTTT. Translating gives CASSQGRLENTIYF.

This clonotype was detected a few times. The V gene is TRBV7-3, the J gene TRBJ2-3; D remains ambiguous. Germline lookup yields CDR1 SGHTA and CDR2 FQGTGA. Trimming took off 0 bases at V and 2 bases at J, with 9 bases between the two ends. The CDR3 has 15 amino acids. The CDR3 nucleotides are TGTGCCAGCAGCTTAACCTTTCACCCCACAGATACGCAGTATTTT. Protein sequence: CASSLTFHPTDTQYF.

The chain combines TRBV6-5 with TRBJ2-7; D possibly corresponds to TRBD1 (6 bases). The V and J ends lost 5 bases and 5 bases respectively, with 19 bases between them. This CDR3 region has 15 residues. CDR1 is MNHEY, CDR2 SVGAGI, per germline. The CDR3 is CASSPGAPNIDEQYF. The DNA of the CDR3 is TGTGCCAGCAGTCCAGGGGCTCCAAATATCGACGAGCAGTACTTC.

This clonotype was seen only a few times. This chain links TRBV7-9 with TRBJ1-4; 9 bases agree with TRBD1. The V segment lost 5 bases and the J segment 8 bases; nucleotides outside the gene matches: 6. Per the germline V gene, CDR1 is SEHNR and CDR2 is FQNEAQ (reference sequence). CDR3 size: 14 residues. CDR3: CASSLTGGDEKLFF. The DNA of the CDR3 is TGTGCCAGCAGCCTAACAGGGGGCGACGAAAAACTGTTTTTT.

The rearrangement links TRBV29-1 to TRBJ2-5, with D perhaps assigned TRBD1 or TRBD2 (6 bases each). The CDR3 is 13 amino acids. Germline-derived CDR1 and CDR2 are SQVTM and ANQGSEA. V shed 4 bases and J shed 3 bases, with 12 bases lying between them. CDR3 amino acids: CSVGGAPKETQYF. The CDR3 DNA reads TGCAGCGTTGGGGGGGCGCCTAAAGAGACCCAGTACTTC. Using reference TRBV29-1 and TRBJ2-5 for the parts outside the CDR3, the full variable domain is SAVISQKPSRDICQRGTSLTIQCQVDSQVTMMFWYRQQPGQSLTLIATANQGSEATYESGFVIDKFPISRPNLTFSTLTVSNMSPEDSSIYLCSVGGAPKETQYFGPGTRLLVL.

This chain links TRBV13 with TRBJ2-7, with D possibly being TRBD1 (6 bases). Matching the DNA end better, TRBJ2-5 makes the J call doubtful. CDR1 is PRHDT and CDR2 is FYEKMQ in the germline V gene (reference sequence). The CDR3 spans 16 residues. The CDR3 loop reads CASSLTPQGLSETQYF. In nucleotides, the CDR3 is TGTGCCAGCAGCCTTACCCCACAGGGTTTAAGCGAGACCCAGTACTTC.

The J gene is TRBJ1-2, the V gene TRBV12-3 or TRBV12-4; TRBD1 matches at 7 bases. The CDR3 sequence is 18 residues long. Trimming cost V 1 base and J 2 bases; bases outside gene matches: 13. CDR3 in amino acids: CASSLDGTVGSWNYGYTF. For the CDR3, the DNA is TGTGCCAGCAGTTTAGATGGGACAGTGGGATCCTGGAACTATGGCTACACCTTC.

This chain connects TRBV6-6 to TRBJ1-1; D unclear. The germline V and J ends were trimmed by 0 bases and 1 base, with 6 bases remaining between them. The CDR3 totals 14 residues. CDR1 and CDR2 from the germline V gene are MNHNY and SVGAGI (reference sequence). Here the CDR3 DNA reads TGTGCCAGCAGTTACTCAAGGAAGAACACTGAAGCTTTCTTT. It encodes CASSYSRKNTEAFF.

V gene TRBV9 combines with J gene TRBJ2-3; perhaps TRBD1 as D (6 bases). Germline CDR1 reads SGDLS; CDR2 reads YYNGEE. V lost 0 bases and J 2 bases, leaving 10 bases between the germline ends. This CDR3 has 15 amino acids. CDR3 sequence reads: CASSVEGVYTDTQYF. The CDR3 DNA sequence: TGTGCCAGCAGCGTAGAGGGGGTCTACACAGATACGCAGTATTTT.

This sequence joins TRBV12-3 or TRBV12-4 and TRBJ1-5, with a tentative D call TRBD1 (6 bases). Trimming cost V 1 base and J 3 bases, with 22 bases left between them. This CDR3 is built from 19 residues. The CDR3 DNA reads as TGTGCCAGCAGTTTAGTGTGGTATGAGCAGGGGCAGGTCAATCAGCCCCAGCATTTT. Its protein product is CASSLVWYEQGQVNQPQHF.

The CDR3 spells CASTVGQSTDTQYF. For the CDR3, the DNA is TGCGCCAGCACCGTGGGGCAGAGCACAGATACGCAGTATTTT. The chain combines TRBV5-1 with TRBJ2-3; tentative D call: TRBD1 (5 bases). This CDR3 region has 14 residues. Germline V gene data show CDR1 as SGHRS and CDR2 as YFSETQ. Trimming removed 6 bases at V and 0 bases at J, with 11 bases between.

The V call is TRBV29-1, the J call TRBJ2-1, with D possibly being TRBD1 (6 bases). The better agreement between TRBJ2-7 and the DNA end casts doubt on the J call. This CDR3 comprises 13 residues. Germline CDR1 is SQVTM and CDR2 is ANQGSEA. CDR3 loop: CSVGRGTYNEQYF. Here the CDR3 DNA reads TGCAGCGTTGGAAGGGGGACCTACAATGAGCAGTACTTC.

The chain employs TRBV29-1 and TRBJ2-7, with 8 bases matching TRBD1. Losses at the gene ends were 6 bases for V and 2 bases for J; bases not matched to a gene: 3. CDR3 length equals 12 residues. Germline V lookup: CDR1 SQVTM, CDR2 ANQGSEA. The CDR3 DNA sequence: TGCAGCGTCTGGACAGGGCCCTACGAGCAGTACTTC. Protein: CSVWTGPYEQYF.

The rearrangement uses TRBV4-1 and TRBJ2-7; D not certain. Per the germline V gene, CDR1 is MGHRA and CDR2 is YSYEKL. V was trimmed by 0 bases and J by 4 bases, leaving 4 bases between them. CDR3 length equals 12 residues. Here the CDR3 DNA reads TGCGCCAGCAGCCAAGATCAATACGAGCAGTACTTC. Protein: CASSQDQYEQYF.

This clonotype was counted between two and nine times. This rearrangement joins TRBV6-5 to TRBJ2-3; 15 bases map to TRBD2. V dropped 7 bases and J dropped 4; count of bases not matched to a gene: 3. This CDR3 spans 15 amino acids. The germline V gene has CDR1 MNHEY and CDR2 SVGAGI. CDR3 DNA: TGTGCCAGCACCGGACTAGCGGGAGGGCCAGATACGCAGTATTTT. This translates into CASTGLAGGPDTQYF.